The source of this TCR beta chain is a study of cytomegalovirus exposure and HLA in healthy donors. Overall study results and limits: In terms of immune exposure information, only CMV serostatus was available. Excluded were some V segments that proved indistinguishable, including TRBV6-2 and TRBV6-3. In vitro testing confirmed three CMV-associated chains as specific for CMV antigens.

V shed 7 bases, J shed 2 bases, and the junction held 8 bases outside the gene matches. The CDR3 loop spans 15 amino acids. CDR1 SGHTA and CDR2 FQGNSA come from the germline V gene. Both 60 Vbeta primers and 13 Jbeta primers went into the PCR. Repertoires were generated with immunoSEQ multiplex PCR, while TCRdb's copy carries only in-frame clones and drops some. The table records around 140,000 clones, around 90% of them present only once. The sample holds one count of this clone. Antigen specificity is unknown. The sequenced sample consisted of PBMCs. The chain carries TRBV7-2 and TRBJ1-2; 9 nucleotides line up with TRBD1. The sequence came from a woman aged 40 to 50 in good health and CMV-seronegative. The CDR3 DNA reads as TGTGCCAGCACTCAACCCGGGACAGGGAACTATGGCTACACCTTC. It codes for CASTQPGTGNYGYTF.